This TCR beta chain was documented in a study of Graves' ophthalmopathy and Graves' hyperthyroidism. Study results and caveats: Among thyroid clonotypes expanded above 0.001 frequency, most also appeared in blood.

Patients were diagnosed from clinical symptoms, serum thyroxine, TRAb, thyroid ultrasound and orbital computed tomography. There are many counts of this clonotype. Its antigen is as yet unknown. Beta-chain TCR CDR3 regions were amplified from RNA transcripts. The first-round RT-PCR employed HTBI primers together with the Qiagen OneStep RT-PCR kit. A multiplex PCR was then performed as the second round. TCRdb re-called the multiplex PCR reads through MiXCR, storing one row per CDR3 protein. The sample holds about 500,000 distinct CDR3 sequences, 35% to 45% seen once. From germline, CDR1 is SEHNR and CDR2 FQNEAQ (reference sequence). CDR3 length: 15 amino acids. V lost 2 bases to trimming and J lost 6 bases, with 17 bases between them.

This sequence joins TRBV7-9 and TRBJ2-7; D could derive from TRBD1 or TRBD2 (5 bases each). Sequencing was carried out using peripheral blood or thyroid tissue (not recorded which). The clonotype comes from an adult man with Graves' hyperthyroidism. The CDR3 nucleotides read TGTGCCAGCAGCTTACAGGGAACCCTACTAGTCGAGCAGTACTTC. Translation: CASSLQGTLLVEQYF.